These 7 T cell receptor beta chains were sequenced from one sample in a study of cytomegalovirus exposure and HLA in healthy donors. A multiplex PCR was run with 60 Vbeta primers and 13 Jbeta primers. Produced via immunoSEQ multiplex PCR; TCRdb's table is partial and in-frame only. Of 210,000 or so clones in the sample, about nine tenths are singletons; the top ten hold 1% to 1.5%. Sequencing was carried out using PBMCs. These receptors were collected from a man under 40 in good health and CMV-seronegative.

The genes are TRBV13 and TRBJ2-5; the D gene is possibly TRBD1 (6 bases). The CDR3 contains 14 residues. The germline gives CDR1 PRHDT, CDR2 FYEKMQ (reference sequence). V lost 4 bases and J lost 5, with 14 bases in between. The CDR3 region has the DNA TGTGCCAGCAGCTATACAGGGTATAGGGAGACCCAGTACTTC. Translation gives CASSYTGYRETQYF.

The J gene is TRBJ2-3, the V gene TRBV10-3; TRBD2 aligns across 15 bases. Losses at the gene ends were 2 bases for V and 2 bases for J; bases not matched to a gene: 11. This CDR3 has 20 amino acids. The germline V gene has CDR1 ENHRY and CDR2 SYGVKD. The CDR3 DNA is TGTGCCATCAGTGAGCCGGGACTAGCGGGAGGCGACCCTTTCACAGATACGCAGTATTTT. This sequence encodes CAISEPGLAGGDPFTDTQYF.

This clone appeared a few times. The rearrangement links TRBV4-2 to TRBJ1-4, with 9 bases lining up with TRBD1. V gave up 7 bases and J gave up 5 bases; unmatched junction bases: 11. The CDR3 totals 16 residues. From germline, CDR1 is LGHNA and CDR2 YNFKEQ. DNA of the CDR3: TGTGCCAGCACCCGTGATTTTGGGACAGGGAATGAAAAACTGTTTTTT. Encoded protein: CASTRDFGTGNEKLFF.

This clone was detected once. This sequence joins TRBV28 and TRBJ2-3; 15 bases match TRBD2. The length of the CDR3 is 16 residues. Unmatched junction bases numbered 11, after V lost 6 bases and J lost 10 bases. CDR1 is MDHEN, CDR2 SYDVKM, per germline. This CDR3 is CASSRGLAGGPRPQYF. The CDR3 DNA is TGTGCCAGCAGCCGTGGACTAGCGGGAGGGCCGCGGCCGCAGTATTTT.

V usage is TRBV6-5 and J usage is TRBJ2-1; no reliable D call. V lost 7 bases and J 7 bases, leaving 17 bases between the germline ends. Germline-derived CDR1 and CDR2 are MNHEY and SVGAGI. This CDR3 spans 14 amino acids. The CDR3 sequence: CASIPRQRTNEQFF. DNA for the CDR3: TGTGCCAGCATCCCAAGACAACGTACGAATGAGCAGTTCTTC.

This chain's CDR3 is CASSQSLQGADTQYF. In nucleotides, the CDR3 is TGCGCCAGCAGCCAATCGTTACAGGGCGCAGATACGCAGTATTTT. The chain recombines TRBV4-3 with TRBJ2-3; possibly TRBD1 for D (6 bases). This CDR3 region has 15 residues. CDR1 LGHNA and CDR2 YSLEER come from the germline V gene. V dropped 2 bases and J dropped 4 bases, with 13 bases sitting between them.

This chain joins TRBV6-5 and TRBJ1-2, with TRBD1 matching 7 bases. The V gene end was trimmed by 7 bases and the J gene end by 4 bases; junction bases not matched to a gene: 12. The CDR3 length is 15 residues. Germline lookup yields CDR1 MNHEY and CDR2 SVGAGI. Here the CDR3 DNA reads TGTGCCAGCACCCCGGACAGGCGGGAGGGCTATGGCTACACCTTC. Its protein product is CASTPDRREGYGYTF.